The clone carrying this T cell receptor (beta chain) has just a few counts. Germline CDR1 and CDR2: SQVTM and ANQGSEA. The V end was cut by 7 bases, the J end by 4 bases, with 13 bases between. This CDR3 is built from 12 residues. In the authors' workflow: Scientists estimated how many nucleated cells there were by amplifying reference gene primers. Clones were sequenced by immunoSEQ multiplex PCR, and TCRdb holds only the in-frame ones, with some missing. V and J calls and clone size are as listed in that table; D and trimming were resolved from the DNA. Seen here are about 230,000 clones, over 70% observed once, and the top ten hold 6% to 9.5%. This sample was included in a study of blood T cell repertoires in COVID-19. For the study at large: The samples span acute and convalescent COVID-19 from the United States, Italy and Spain. Sources were T cells, B-cell-depleted T cells, or PBMCs; the material itself was cDNA or gDNA.

The chain recombines TRBV29-1 with TRBJ2-5; D perhaps matches TRBD2 (6 bases). This sequence originates from a woman of 80 years or more with acute or convalescent COVID-19. The sequencing sample was made of peripheral blood. The CDR3 nucleotides are TGCAGCGCGGGAGAACCGGGAGAGACCCAGTACTTC. It translates to CSAGEPGETQYF.